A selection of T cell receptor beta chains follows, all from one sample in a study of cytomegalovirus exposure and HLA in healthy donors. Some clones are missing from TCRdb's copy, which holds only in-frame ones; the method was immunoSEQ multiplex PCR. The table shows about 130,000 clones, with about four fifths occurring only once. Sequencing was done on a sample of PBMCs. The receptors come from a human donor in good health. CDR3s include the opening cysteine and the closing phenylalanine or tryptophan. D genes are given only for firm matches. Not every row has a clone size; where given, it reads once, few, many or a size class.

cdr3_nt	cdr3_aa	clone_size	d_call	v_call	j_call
TGCAGCGTTGCCGGACTAAGCACAGATACGCAGTATTTT	CSVAGLSTDTQYF	NA	NA	TRBV29-1	TRBJ2-3
TGTGCCAGTAGATCGGAGTACCTCACCGGGGAGCTGTTTTTT	CASRSEYLTGELFF	few	NA	TRBV19	TRBJ2-2
TGCGCCAGCAGTCCCACAGGGGTGGGATCGAACTATGGCTACACCTTC	CASSPTGVGSNYGYTF	NA	TRBD1	TRBV5-1	TRBJ1-2
TGCGCCAGCAGCCTCGGACTCACCCCCACAGATACGCAGTATTTT	CASSLGLTPTDTQYF	NA	NA	TRBV5-1	TRBJ2-3
TGTGCCAGCAGCCCCAGGACAGGCTCCAACACCGGGGAGCTGTTTTTT	CASSPRTGSNTGELFF	few	TRBD1	TRBV7-9	TRBJ2-2
TGCGCCAGCAGCCAGCAACAGGGGGCTACTGAAGCTTTCTTT	CASSQQQGATEAFF	NA	TRBD1	TRBV4-1	TRBJ1-1
TGTGCCAGCAGCTTTAGATCCGTCGCGAATGGGGGGGCCTACAATGAGCAGTTCTTC	CASSFRSVANGGAYNEQFF	NA	NA	TRBV12-1	TRBJ2-1
TGCGCCAGCAGCCAAGGGGACAATGAGCAGTTCTTC	CASSQGDNEQFF	NA	NA	TRBV5-1	TRBJ2-1
TGTGCCAGCTCACCCGCGCCCGATTTCAATCAGCCCCAGCATTTT	CASSPAPDFNQPQHF	NA	NA	TRBV18	TRBJ1-5
TGTGCCATCAGTGACCAAGGACTAGCGGGGGGGAGCTCCTACAATGAGCAGTTCTTC	CAISDQGLAGGSSYNEQFF	NA	TRBD2	TRBV10-3	TRBJ2-1
TGTGCCAGCAGTGAGGGGACAGGTAGCCCCTACACCTTC	CASSEGTGSPYTF	NA	TRBD1	TRBV6-1	TRBJ1-2
TGTGCCAGCAGTACCACCCCAGGGGTGGGGCAGCCCCAGCATTTT	CASSTTPGVGQPQHF	NA	NA	TRBV6-5	TRBJ1-5
TGTGCCAGCAGCCTCACTTTGGAGAGGGGCTACACCTTC	CASSLTLERGYTF	NA	NA	TRBV5-5	TRBJ1-2
TGTGCCAGCAGCCAACTAGCGGGGGTAACCTACGAGCAGTACTTC	CASSQLAGVTYEQYF	NA	TRBD2	TRBV14	TRBJ2-7
TGTGCCAGCAGAACAGAACCGGTGACCGGGGAGCTGTTTTTT	CASRTEPVTGELFF	NA	NA	TRBV6-4	TRBJ2-2
TGTGCCAGCAGCGTAGCAGGGGAGGACAGGAACACCATATATTTT	CASSVAGEDRNTIYF	NA	TRBD1	TRBV9	TRBJ1-3
TGTGCCATCAACCCTACTAGCAGAGGACCTACAGATACGCAGTATTTT	CAINPTSRGPTDTQYF	NA	NA	TRBV10-3	TRBJ2-3
TGTGCCAGCAGTTCCTCTAACTATGGCTACACCTTC	CASSSSNYGYTF	NA	NA	TRBV27	TRBJ1-2
TGTGCCAGCAGTCCAGGACAGGGGTTAGGCGAGCAGTACTTC	CASSPGQGLGEQYF	NA	TRBD1	TRBV2	TRBJ2-7
TGTGCCAGCAGCATTACAGGACAGGGCACAGATACGCAGTATTTT	CASSITGQGTDTQYF	once	TRBD1	TRBV27	TRBJ2-3
TGTGCCAGCAGCCTCGGGAGGGGTCCGGGGAGAGAAAAACTGTTTTTT	CASSLGRGPGREKLFF	NA	NA	TRBV2	TRBJ1-4
TGTGCCACCAGCGTAGGGGGGGATGCCTACGAGCAGTACTTC	CATSVGGDAYEQYF	NA	NA	TRBV15	TRBJ2-7
TGTGCCAGCAGCTTGGTAGGGACAGGCTACGAGCAGTACTTC	CASSLVGTGYEQYF	NA	TRBD1	TRBV5-8	TRBJ2-7
TGTTCCAGCAGCTACTTTTACGAGCAGTACTTC	CSSSYFYEQYF	NA	NA	TRBV7-9	TRBJ2-7
TGTGCCAGCTCACCAAGCTGGAGCTCCTACAATGAGCAGTTCTTC	CASSPSWSSYNEQFF	once	NA	TRBV18	TRBJ2-1
TGCGCCAGCAGCCAAGTAGGGACAGAGAATGAAAAACTGTTTTTT	CASSQVGTENEKLFF	NA	TRBD1	TRBV4-1	TRBJ1-4
TGTGCCAGCAGCCCGACTAGCGGCTACGAGCAGTACTTC	CASSPTSGYEQYF	NA	TRBD2	TRBV28	TRBJ2-7
TGTGCCAGCAGCCAAACTCTGGGGGGGCCTCTAGGAAACACCATATATTTT	CASSQTLGGPLGNTIYF	few	NA	TRBV4-2	TRBJ1-3
TGTGCCAGCAGCCCCGGGGGGGCCTTCTCCTACAATGAGCAGTTCTTC	CASSPGGAFSYNEQFF	NA	TRBD2	TRBV5-6	TRBJ2-1
TGTGCCAGCAGCCGCGCAGGGGGGACTGAAGCTTTCTTT	CASSRAGGTEAFF	NA	TRBD1	TRBV7-9	TRBJ1-1
TGTGCCAGCAGCTTACGGGGAGATCAGCCCCAGCATTTT	CASSLRGDQPQHF	NA	NA	TRBV11-2	TRBJ1-5